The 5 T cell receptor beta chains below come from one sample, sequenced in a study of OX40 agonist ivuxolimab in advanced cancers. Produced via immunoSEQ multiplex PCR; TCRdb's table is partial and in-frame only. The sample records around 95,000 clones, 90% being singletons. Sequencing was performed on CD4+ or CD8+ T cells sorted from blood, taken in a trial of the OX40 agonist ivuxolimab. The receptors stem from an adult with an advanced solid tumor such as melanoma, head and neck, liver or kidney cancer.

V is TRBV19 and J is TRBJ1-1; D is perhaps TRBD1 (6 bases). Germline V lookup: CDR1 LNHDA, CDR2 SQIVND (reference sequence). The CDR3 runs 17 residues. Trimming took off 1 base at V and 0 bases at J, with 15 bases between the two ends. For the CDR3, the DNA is TGTGCCAGTAGTATAGCCCGGTGGGACATAATGAACACTGAAGCTTTCTTT. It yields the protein CASSIARWDIMNTEAFF.

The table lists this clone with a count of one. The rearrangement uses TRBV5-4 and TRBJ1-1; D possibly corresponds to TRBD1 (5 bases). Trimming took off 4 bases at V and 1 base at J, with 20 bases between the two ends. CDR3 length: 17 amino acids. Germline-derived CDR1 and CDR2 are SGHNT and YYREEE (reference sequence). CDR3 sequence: CASSPTAGNVGNTEAFF. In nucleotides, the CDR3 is TGTGCCAGCAGCCCCACGGCAGGGAATGTCGGGAACACTGAAGCTTTCTTT.

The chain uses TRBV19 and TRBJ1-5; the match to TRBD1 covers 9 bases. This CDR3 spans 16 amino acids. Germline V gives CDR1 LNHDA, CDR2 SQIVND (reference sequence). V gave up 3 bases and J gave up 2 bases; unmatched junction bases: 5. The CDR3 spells CASSINRGQGNQPQHF. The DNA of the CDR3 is TGTGCCAGTAGTATCAACAGGGGGCAAGGCAATCAGCCCCAGCATTTT.

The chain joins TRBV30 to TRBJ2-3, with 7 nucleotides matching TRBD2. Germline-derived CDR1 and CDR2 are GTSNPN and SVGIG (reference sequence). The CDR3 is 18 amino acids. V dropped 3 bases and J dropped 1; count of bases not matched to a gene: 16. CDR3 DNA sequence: TGTGCCTGGAGACCCCCCGGACTAGTTCTTGGGGGCACAGATACGCAGTATTTT. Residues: CAWRPPGLVLGGTDTQYF.

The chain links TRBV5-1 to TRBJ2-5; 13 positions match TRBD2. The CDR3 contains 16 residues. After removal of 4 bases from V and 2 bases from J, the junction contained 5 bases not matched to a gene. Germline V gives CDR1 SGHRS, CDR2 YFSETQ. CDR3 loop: CASSMGLAGQQETQYF. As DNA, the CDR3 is TGCGCCAGCAGCATGGGACTAGCGGGACAGCAAGAGACCCAGTACTTC. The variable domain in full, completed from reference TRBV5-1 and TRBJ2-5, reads KAGVTQTPRYLIKTRGQQVTLSCSPISGHRSVSWYQQTPGQGLQFLFEYFSETQRNKGNFPGRFSGRQFSNSRSEMNVSTLELGDSALYLCASSMGLAGQQETQYFGPGTRLLVL.